This T cell receptor beta chain was retrieved from a study of CD8+ T cells in alopecia areata. The authors extracted RNA and reverse transcribed it into cDNA as the sequencing template. Clones were read by immunoSEQ multiplex PCR, and TCRdb kept only the in-frame ones, dropping some. The table shows 65,000 to 75,000 clones, with around 30% occurring only once. Treatment of the sample: oral pan-JAK inhibitor, 5-10 mg twice daily. The CDR3 has 16 amino acids. With 5 bases clipped from V and 7 bases from J, the junction kept 15 bases outside the gene matches. Germline V lookup: CDR1 MNHEY, CDR2 SMNVEV (reference sequence).

The clonotype was recovered from a human donor with alopecia areata. This chain links TRBV27 with TRBJ2-7; 9 bases map to TRBD1. The material was CD8+ T cells sorted from blood, obtained at week 4, from a patient treated with tofacitinib. The CDR3 here is CASSPTTTGGAGEQYF. Written as DNA, the CDR3 is TGTGCCAGCAGTCCGACCACGACAGGGGGGGCGGGAGAGCAGTACTTC.